Listed below are T cell receptor beta chains from one sample, sequenced in a study of CD8 T cells in ankylosing spondylitis. From the 5' RACE reads, TCRdb called clonotypes with MiXCR, one entry per CDR3 protein. The sample holds 40,000 or so distinct CDR3 sequences; around 2.9% are singletons and the top ten take about 4.8%. Sequenced input: blood, either unsorted or a sorted T cell fraction (not recorded which). These receptors came from a male donor with ankylosing spondylitis or in good health (not recorded which). CDR3s include the opening cysteine and the closing phenylalanine or tryptophan. A D gene is named only where the DNA matches it firmly. Clone size is given as once, few or many counts, or a class when the clone is expanded.

d_gene: TRBD1
j_gene: TRBJ2-5
abundance: many
v_gene: TRBV9
CDR3nt: TGTGCCAGCAGCGCCCCGACAGGGGCCGAAGAGACCCAGTACTTC
CDR3aa: CASSAPTGAEETQYF

d_gene: .
j_gene: TRBJ1-1
abundance: many
v_gene: TRBV9
CDR3nt: TGTGCCAGCAGCGTAGACTTGGGCTTGAACACTGAAGCTTTCTTT
CDR3aa: CASSVDLGLNTEAFF

d_gene: .
j_gene: TRBJ1-1
abundance: many
v_gene: TRBV9
CDR3nt: TGTGCCAGCAGCGTGACAGGGAACACTGAAGCTTTCTTT
CDR3aa: CASSVTGNTEAFF

d_gene: .
j_gene: TRBJ2-7
abundance: many
v_gene: TRBV9
CDR3nt: TGTGCCAGCAGCCCGGACGGGGGACAGTACGAGCAGTACTTC
CDR3aa: CASSPDGGQYEQYF

d_gene: .
j_gene: TRBJ1-2
abundance: many
v_gene: TRBV9
CDR3nt: TGTGCCAGCAGCGTAGTGGGCAACTATGGCTACACCTTC
CDR3aa: CASSVVGNYGYTF

d_gene: TRBD2
j_gene: TRBJ2-2
abundance: many
v_gene: TRBV9
CDR3nt: TGTGCCAGCACCGGGACTATCAACACCGGGGAGCTGTTTTTT
CDR3aa: CASTGTINTGELFF

d_gene: .
j_gene: TRBJ2-5
abundance: many
v_gene: TRBV9
CDR3nt: TGTGCCAGCAGCGTAGGGAGCCGGAGGACGACAGAGACCCAGTACTTC
CDR3aa: CASSVGSRRTTETQYF

d_gene: .
j_gene: TRBJ2-1
abundance: many
v_gene: TRBV9
CDR3nt: TGTGCCAGCAGCGTAGTTAATGAGCAGTTCTTC
CDR3aa: CASSVVNEQFF

d_gene: .
j_gene: TRBJ2-2
abundance: many
v_gene: TRBV9
CDR3nt: TGTGCCAGCAGCGTAAGAGGATCTGGCACCGGGGAGCTGTTTTTT
CDR3aa: CASSVRGSGTGELFF

d_gene: .
j_gene: TRBJ2-3
abundance: many
v_gene: TRBV9
CDR3nt: TGTGCCAGCACTCCATATCAGGGGGGGGTTGTGAATACGCAGTATTTT
CDR3aa: CASTPYQGGVVNTQYF

d_gene: TRBD1
j_gene: TRBJ2-2
abundance: many
v_gene: TRBV9
CDR3nt: TGTGCCAGCAGCGTAACTTCGGGACAGGGAGCCGGCGGGGAGCTGTTTTTT
CDR3aa: CASSVTSGQGAGGELFF

d_gene: .
j_gene: TRBJ2-3
abundance: many
v_gene: TRBV9
CDR3nt: TGTGCCAGCAGCGTAGCTACACGGGAGGGGGCTACGCAGTATTTT
CDR3aa: CASSVATREGATQYF

d_gene: .
j_gene: TRBJ2-7
abundance: many
v_gene: TRBV9
CDR3nt: TGTGCCAGCAGCGTAGGACAGCACTACGAGCAGTACTTC
CDR3aa: CASSVGQHYEQYF

d_gene: .
j_gene: TRBJ1-2
abundance: many
v_gene: TRBV9
CDR3nt: TGTGCCAGCAGCTCCGACCGTAACTATGGCTACACCTTC
CDR3aa: CASSSDRNYGYTF

d_gene: .
j_gene: TRBJ1-6
abundance: many
v_gene: TRBV9
CDR3nt: TGTGCCAGCAGCGTAGCAGGGAAGTCTGATAATTCACCCCTCCACTTT
CDR3aa: CASSVAGKSDNSPLHF

d_gene: TRBD2
j_gene: TRBJ2-1
abundance: many
v_gene: TRBV9
CDR3nt: TGTGCCAGCAGCGTAGACCTAGCGGTAGGTGAGCAGTTCTTC
CDR3aa: CASSVDLAVGEQFF

d_gene: .
j_gene: TRBJ2-3
abundance: many
v_gene: TRBV9
CDR3nt: TGTGCCAGCAGCGTCCAGGGGTATAGCACAGATACGCAGTATTTT
CDR3aa: CASSVQGYSTDTQYF

d_gene: .
j_gene: TRBJ1-1
abundance: many
v_gene: TRBV9
CDR3nt: TGTGCCAGCAGCGTTAGCTTGGGAGCCCATGAAGCTTTCTTT
CDR3aa: CASSVSLGAHEAFF

d_gene: .
j_gene: TRBJ2-7
abundance: many
v_gene: TRBV9
CDR3nt: TGTGCCAGCAGCGATGCAGGGTACGTGCAGTACTTC
CDR3aa: CASSDAGYVQYF

d_gene: TRBD2
j_gene: TRBJ2-3
abundance: many
v_gene: TRBV9
CDR3nt: TGTGCCAGCAGCCCCCGCCTAGCGGGAGATGCAGATACGCAGTATTTT
CDR3aa: CASSPRLAGDADTQYF

d_gene: .
j_gene: TRBJ2-6
abundance: many
v_gene: TRBV9
CDR3nt: TGTGCCAGCAGCGACATTGGGCAGGGATTCTCTGGGGCCAACGTCCTGACTTTC
CDR3aa: CASSDIGQGFSGANVLTF

d_gene: .
j_gene: TRBJ1-1
abundance: many
v_gene: TRBV9
CDR3nt: TGTGCCAGCAGCGTAGAGTTAGAGGGTGAAGCTTTCTTT
CDR3aa: CASSVELEGEAFF

d_gene: .
j_gene: TRBJ1-5
abundance: few
v_gene: TRBV9
CDR3nt: TGTGCCAGCAGCGTAGGTCAGGGGCTAAATCAGCCCCAGCATTTT
CDR3aa: CASSVGQGLNQPQHF

d_gene: .
j_gene: TRBJ1-1
abundance: many
v_gene: TRBV9
CDR3nt: TGTGCCAGCAGCGTAGGGGCAGGCATGAAAGCTTTCTTT
CDR3aa: CASSVGAGMKAFF

d_gene: .
j_gene: TRBJ2-1
abundance: many
v_gene: TRBV9
CDR3nt: TGTGCCAGCAGCCGGACTACGACCTACAATGAGCAGTTCTTC
CDR3aa: CASSRTTTYNEQFF

d_gene: TRBD1
j_gene: TRBJ1-2
abundance: many
v_gene: TRBV9
CDR3nt: TGTGCCAGCACAAGACAGGGCCCCAACTATGGCTACACCTTC
CDR3aa: CASTRQGPNYGYTF

d_gene: .
j_gene: TRBJ1-3
abundance: many
v_gene: TRBV9
CDR3nt: TGTGCCAGCAGCGTAGAAGCTGAGCTAAACTCTGGAATCACCATATATTTT
CDR3aa: CASSVEAELNSGITIYF

d_gene: .
j_gene: TRBJ2-7
abundance: many
v_gene: TRBV9
CDR3nt: TGTGCCAGCAGCGCAGAGCCCGACTCCTACGAGCAGTACTTC
CDR3aa: CASSAEPDSYEQYF

d_gene: .
j_gene: TRBJ1-3
abundance: many
v_gene: TRBV9
CDR3nt: TGTGCCAGCAGCGTAGGAGGGTTGAGGGGCTCTGGAAACACCATATATTTT
CDR3aa: CASSVGGLRGSGNTIYF

d_gene: .
j_gene: TRBJ1-2
abundance: many
v_gene: TRBV9
CDR3nt: TGTGCCAGCAGCGTAGACCTTTCAGGGGGCTACACCTTC
CDR3aa: CASSVDLSGGYTF

d_gene: TRBD1
j_gene: TRBJ2-2
abundance: many
v_gene: TRBV9
CDR3nt: TGTGCCAGCAGCGTAGCATGGGGACAGGGGTCCACCGGGGAGCTGTTTTTT
CDR3aa: CASSVAWGQGSTGELFF

d_gene: .
j_gene: TRBJ2-4
abundance: many
v_gene: TRBV9
CDR3nt: TGTGCCAGCAGCGTAGGAGGGGGAGGCTTGAAAAACATTCAGTACTTC
CDR3aa: CASSVGGGGLKNIQYF

d_gene: .
j_gene: TRBJ2-1
abundance: many
v_gene: TRBV21-1
CDR3nt: TGTGCCAGCAGCACCCACTTGCGGCCACTCCGGGGCATTTACAATGAGCAGTTCTTC
CDR3aa: CASSTHLRPLRGIYNEQFF

d_gene: .
j_gene: TRBJ2-1
abundance: many
v_gene: TRBV9
CDR3nt: TGTGCCAGCAGCGTTCAGTCGAGGAAACCGACCATGAATGAGCAGTTCTTC
CDR3aa: CASSVQSRKPTMNEQFF

d_gene: .
j_gene: TRBJ1-5
abundance: many
v_gene: TRBV9
CDR3nt: TGTGCCAGCAGCGACGGATTCAATCAGCCCCAGCATTTT
CDR3aa: CASSDGFNQPQHF

d_gene: .
j_gene: TRBJ1-6
abundance: many
v_gene: TRBV9
CDR3nt: TGTGCCAGCAGCTTAACTCCTCTATCCTCTGGTTCACCCCTCCACTTT
CDR3aa: CASSLTPLSSGSPLHF

d_gene: .
j_gene: TRBJ2-1
abundance: many
v_gene: TRBV9
CDR3nt: TGTGCCAGCAGCGAAAACAATGAGCAGTTCTTC
CDR3aa: CASSENNEQFF

d_gene: .
j_gene: TRBJ2-7
abundance: many
v_gene: TRBV9
CDR3nt: TGTGCCAGCAGTAGTGGGGTAAGCTCCTACGAGCAGTACTTC
CDR3aa: CASSSGVSSYEQYF

d_gene: .
j_gene: TRBJ1-1
abundance: many
v_gene: TRBV9
CDR3nt: TGTGCCAGCAGCGCGACCCGGACGGCGGCTTTCTTT
CDR3aa: CASSATRTAAFF

d_gene: TRBD2
j_gene: TRBJ2-3
abundance: many
v_gene: TRBV9
CDR3nt: TGTGCCAGCAGCGCGGCTAGCGGGGCCATTTGGGATACGCAGTATTTT
CDR3aa: CASSAASGAIWDTQYF

d_gene: TRBD2
j_gene: TRBJ2-2
abundance: many
v_gene: TRBV9
CDR3nt: TGTGCCAGCAGCGCCGGGACTAGTCAGAACACCGGGGAGCTGTTTTTT
CDR3aa: CASSAGTSQNTGELFF

d_gene: .
j_gene: TRBJ1-1
abundance: many
v_gene: TRBV9
CDR3nt: TGTGCCAGCAGCTTAACACCTAACACTGAAGCTTTCTTT
CDR3aa: CASSLTPNTEAFF

d_gene: .
j_gene: TRBJ2-5
abundance: many
v_gene: TRBV9
CDR3nt: TGTGCCAGCAGCGTAGGAGCAGGAAAGTTTCAAGAGACCCAGTACTTC
CDR3aa: CASSVGAGKFQETQYF

d_gene: TRBD1
j_gene: TRBJ2-1
abundance: many
v_gene: TRBV9
CDR3nt: TGTGCCAGCAGCGGGGGACAGGGGACTGAGCAGTTCTTC
CDR3aa: CASSGGQGTEQFF

d_gene: TRBD2
j_gene: TRBJ2-2
abundance: many
v_gene: TRBV9
CDR3nt: TGTGCCAGCAGCGTAGTTGCGGGAGTGAGCACCGGGGAGCTGTTTTTT
CDR3aa: CASSVVAGVSTGELFF

d_gene: TRBD1
j_gene: TRBJ1-1
abundance: many
v_gene: TRBV7-4
CDR3nt: TGTGCCAGCAGCCTTGGACAGGGACGAGACCCCACAAGAAACACTGAAGCTTTCTTT
CDR3aa: CASSLGQGRDPTRNTEAFF

d_gene: .
j_gene: TRBJ1-1
abundance: many
v_gene: TRBV9
CDR3nt: TGTGCCAGCAGCGTTGGACAGACCCTGAACACTGAAGCTTTCTTT
CDR3aa: CASSVGQTLNTEAFF

d_gene: .
j_gene: TRBJ2-1
abundance: many
v_gene: TRBV9
CDR3nt: TGTGCCAGCAGCGTACGTCGGGATGGGAATGAGCAGTTCTTC
CDR3aa: CASSVRRDGNEQFF

d_gene: .
j_gene: TRBJ2-3
abundance: many
v_gene: TRBV9
CDR3nt: TGTGCCAGCAGCGCAGGCAACACAGATACGCAGTATTTT
CDR3aa: CASSAGNTDTQYF

d_gene: .
j_gene: TRBJ2-1
abundance: many
v_gene: TRBV9
CDR3nt: TGTGCCAGCAGAGATTTAGCGGCCGGAGGCAATGAGCAGTTCTTC
CDR3aa: CASRDLAAGGNEQFF

d_gene: .
j_gene: TRBJ1-1
abundance: many
v_gene: TRBV9
CDR3nt: TGTGCCAGCAGCCCGACGACAGCGAACACTGAAGCTTTCTTT
CDR3aa: CASSPTTANTEAFF